This T cell receptor beta chain was captured in a study of blood T cells in healthy people across ages. The germline gives CDR1 LGHNA, CDR2 YNFKEQ. This CDR3 contains 19 residues. The V gene lost 4 bases and the J gene lost 3 bases, with 27 bases spanning the gap. It was with a sample-barcoded 5' primer and a J-beta primer mix that a second PCR of roughly 7 to 12 cycles was run. TCRdb analysed the 5' RACE reads with MiXCR anew, one entry per CDR3 protein. The data contain about 1.6 million distinct CDR3 sequences, about 35% of them singletons. In the case of this clonotype: Its specificity is not known.

Study-level points and caveats: Naive T cell percentage showed a strong correlation with the diversity of TCR beta.

Each donor supplied roughly 9 milliliters of peripheral blood. Extraction of total RNA produced a minimum of 5.5 micrograms from each sample. This receptor was taken from a woman aged 25 to 39 in good health. Source material: blood. V is TRBV4-2 and J is TRBJ1-1; possibly TRBD1 for D (5 bases). CDR3 coding DNA: TGTGCCAGCAGCCTTATCCCCCTCGGGCTTGCTGGGACGGACACTGAAGCTTTCTTT. It yields the protein CASSLIPLGLAGTDTEAFF.